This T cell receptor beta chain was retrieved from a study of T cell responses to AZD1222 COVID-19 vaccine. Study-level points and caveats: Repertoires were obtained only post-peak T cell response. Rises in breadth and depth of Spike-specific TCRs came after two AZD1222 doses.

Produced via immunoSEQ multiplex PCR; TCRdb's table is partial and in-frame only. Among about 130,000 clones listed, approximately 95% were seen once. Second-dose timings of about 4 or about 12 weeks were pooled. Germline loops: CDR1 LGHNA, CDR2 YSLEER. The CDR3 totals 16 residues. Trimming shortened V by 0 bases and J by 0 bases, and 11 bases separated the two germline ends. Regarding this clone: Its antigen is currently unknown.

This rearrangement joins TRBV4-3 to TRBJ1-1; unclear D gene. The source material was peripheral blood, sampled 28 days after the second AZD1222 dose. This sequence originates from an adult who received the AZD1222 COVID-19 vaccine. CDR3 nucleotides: TGCGCCAGCAGCCAAGAGGTGCGGCAGCTGAACACTGAAGCTTTCTTT. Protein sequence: CASSQEVRQLNTEAFF.